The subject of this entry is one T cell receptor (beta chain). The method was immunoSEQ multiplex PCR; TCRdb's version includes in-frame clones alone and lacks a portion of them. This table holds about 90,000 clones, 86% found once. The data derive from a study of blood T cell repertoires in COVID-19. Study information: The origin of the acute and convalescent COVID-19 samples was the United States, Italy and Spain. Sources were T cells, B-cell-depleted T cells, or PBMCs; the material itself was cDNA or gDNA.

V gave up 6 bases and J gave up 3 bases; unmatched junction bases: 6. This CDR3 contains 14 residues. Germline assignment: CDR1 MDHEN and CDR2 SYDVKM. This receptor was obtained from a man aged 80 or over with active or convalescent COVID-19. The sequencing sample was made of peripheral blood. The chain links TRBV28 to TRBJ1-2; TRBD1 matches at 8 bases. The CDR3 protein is CASRAQGEDYGYTF. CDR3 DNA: TGTGCCAGCAGGGCACAGGGGGAGGACTATGGCTACACCTTC.